This is a list of T cell receptor beta chains from one sample in a study of cytotoxic CD8 clonotypes in ibrutinib-treated CLL. The method was immunoSEQ multiplex PCR; TCRdb's version includes in-frame clones alone and lacks a portion of them. Among approximately 350,000 clones listed, 67% were seen once. The specimen was PBMCs, collected after 36 months of ibrutinib treatment. The receptors here all came from a human donor with chronic lymphocytic leukemia. CDR3s include the opening cysteine and the closing phenylalanine or tryptophan. A D gene is named only where the DNA matches it firmly. Size is omitted from some rows. Given values are once, few, many or a class for expanded clones.

V	J	size	D	CDR3	DNA
TRBV2	TRBJ2-7	.	.	CASSATYAYEQYF	TGTGCCAGCAGTGCTACGTACGCCTACGAGCAGTACTTC
TRBV2	TRBJ1-2	.	.	CASGPFRTAYGYTF	TGTGCCAGCGGACCCTTCCGGACAGCCTATGGCTACACCTTC
TRBV11-2	TRBJ1-5	.	.	CASSLDWGVGNQPQHF	TGTGCCAGCAGCTTAGATTGGGGGGTAGGCAATCAGCCCCAGCATTTT
TRBV6-5	TRBJ2-7	.	.	CASSYFEDGYEQYF	TGTGCCAGCAGTTATTTTGAGGATGGGTACGAGCAGTACTTC
TRBV5-6	TRBJ2-7	.	.	CASSLVMGRSYEQYF	TGTGCCAGCAGCTTGGTGATGGGGCGATCCTACGAGCAGTACTTC
TRBV6-6	TRBJ1-2	.	TRBD1	CASSPQGLGNGYTF	TGTGCCAGCAGTCCACAGGGGCTAGGGAATGGCTACACCTTC
TRBV6-6	TRBJ2-7	.	.	CASSYGRGAYEQYF	TGTGCCAGCAGTTACGGCAGGGGGGCCTACGAGCAGTACTTC
TRBV9	TRBJ2-3	.	TRBD1	CASSVAGTGTDTQYF	TGTGCCAGCAGCGTCGCGGGGACAGGAACAGATACGCAGTATTTT
TRBV4-1	TRBJ1-2	.	.	CASSLQGVRGYTF	TGCGCCAGCAGCCTACAAGGAGTACGGGGCTACACCTTC
TRBV7-3	TRBJ2-3	.	.	CASSLSPWPRQVFGADTQYF	TGTGCCAGCAGCTTAAGCCCCTGGCCCAGACAGGTATTTGGCGCAGATACGCAGTATTTT
TRBV27	TRBJ2-3	.	TRBD2	CASSYEAGRTDTQYF	TGTGCCAGCAGTTATGAAGCGGGAAGGACAGATACGCAGTATTTT
TRBV4-1	TRBJ2-1	few	.	CASSPERGSRGEQFF	TGCGCCAGCAGCCCAGAACGCGGATCCCGGGGTGAGCAGTTCTTC
TRBV5-5	TRBJ2-5	.	.	CASSLEGRQETQYF	TGTGCCAGCAGCTTGGAGGGGCGCCAAGAGACCCAGTACTTC
TRBV28	TRBJ2-7	.	TRBD1	CASSRSVQGGYEQYF	TGTGCCAGCAGTCGCAGCGTACAGGGGGGTTACGAGCAGTACTTC
TRBV6-5	TRBJ2-5	.	.	CASSYMGGLETQYF	TGTGCCAGCAGTTACATGGGGGGTTTAGAGACCCAGTACTTC
TRBV9	TRBJ2-1	.	.	CASSVYAGPQGEQFF	TGTGCCAGCAGCGTATACGCGGGGCCGCAGGGTGAGCAGTTCTTC
TRBV7-3	TRBJ2-7	few	.	CASSFGPGSYEQYF	TGTGCCAGCAGCTTCGGTCCGGGTTCCTACGAGCAGTACTTC
TRBV7-2	TRBJ2-2	few	.	CASSRSRVELFF	TGTGCCAGCAGCAGATCTAGGGTGGAGCTGTTTTTT
TRBV27	TRBJ2-5	.	.	CASSLTERETQYF	TGTGCCAGCAGTCTGACAGAGCGTGAGACCCAGTACTTC
TRBV28	TRBJ2-5	.	TRBD2	CASSLAGGETQYF	TGTGCCAGCAGTTTGGCCGGGGGGGAGACCCAGTACTTC
TRBV2	TRBJ2-5	.	.	CASSEVGGRETQYF	TGTGCCAGCAGTGAAGTGGGAGGTAGAGAGACCCAGTACTTC
TRBV10-3	TRBJ2-7	.	.	CAISDGTLGSYEQYF	TGTGCCATCAGTGATGGGACCCTCGGATCCTACGAGCAGTACTTC
TRBV5-6	TRBJ2-2	.	TRBD1	CASSSDRAAGELFF	TGTGCCAGCAGCTCGGACAGGGCGGCCGGGGAGCTGTTTTTT
TRBV4-1	TRBJ1-3	.	.	CASSQENGGMGNTIYF	TGCGCCAGCAGCCAAGAGAATGGGGGAATGGGAAACACCATATATTTT
TRBV6-1	TRBJ1-2	.	.	CASRGNYGYTF	TGTGCCAGCAGAGGCAACTATGGCTACACCTTC
TRBV29-1	TRBJ2-7	.	.	CSVATGNYEQYF	TGCAGCGTCGCGACAGGAAACTACGAGCAGTACTTC
TRBV27	TRBJ2-7	.	TRBD2	CASSYRLAGRTYEQYF	TGTGCCAGCAGTTACCGACTAGCGGGAAGGACCTACGAGCAGTACTTC
TRBV11-2	TRBJ2-7	.	TRBD2	CASSSVTSGGPYEQYF	TGTGCCAGCAGCTCCGTGACTAGCGGGGGGCCCTACGAGCAGTACTTC
TRBV4-1	TRBJ1-2	.	TRBD1	CASSQDLTGGWYYGYTF	TGCGCCAGCAGCCAAGATTTGACAGGGGGTTGGTACTATGGCTACACCTTC
TRBV6-6	TRBJ1-5	.	.	CASSYLKGNGNQPQHF	TGTGCCAGCAGTTACTTAAAGGGCAATGGCAATCAGCCCCAGCATTTT
TRBV2	TRBJ2-7	.	TRBD1	CASSEGSGTGREQYF	TGTGCCAGCAGCGAGGGGTCCGGGACAGGGCGCGAGCAGTACTTC
TRBV4-3	TRBJ2-3	once	.	CASSQAPVGGTADTQYF	TGCGCCAGCAGCCAAGCTCCGGTTGGCGGGACCGCAGATACGCAGTATTTT
TRBV7-6	TRBJ2-2	.	.	CASSLDTGIRTGELFF	TGTGCCAGCAGCTTAGATACAGGAATTCGCACCGGGGAGCTGTTTTTT
TRBV5-1	TRBJ2-2	.	.	CASSLGPNTGELFF	TGCGCCAGCAGCTTGGGTCCGAACACCGGGGAGCTGTTTTTT
TRBV7-3	TRBJ2-2	.	.	CASSLRAGELFF	TGTGCCAGCAGCCTCAGGGCCGGGGAGCTGTTTTTT
TRBV4-3	TRBJ2-2	.	.	CASSQDRSAGELFF	TGCGCCAGCAGCCAAGACAGATCGGCCGGGGAGCTGTTTTTT
TRBV10-2	TRBJ1-5	.	.	CASSQSQGFQPQHF	TGCGCCAGCAGTCAGTCTCAGGGATTTCAGCCCCAGCATTTT
TRBV15	TRBJ2-7	.	.	CATSRGTGKSYEQYF	TGTGCCACCAGCAGAGGGACCGGGAAGTCATACGAGCAGTACTTC
TRBV4-3	TRBJ2-2	.	TRBD1	CASSQEGQANTGELFF	TGCGCCAGCAGCCAAGAAGGACAGGCTAACACCGGGGAGCTGTTTTTT
TRBV1	TRBJ1-1	.	.	CTSSQDPDPNTEAFF	TGCACCAGCAGCCAAGATCCGGACCCGAACACTGAAGCTTTCTTT
TRBV27	TRBJ2-3	.	TRBD2	CASSLGTRGTDTQYF	TGTGCCAGCAGTCTAGGGACTAGGGGCACAGATACGCAGTATTTT
TRBV28	TRBJ2-7	.	.	CASSPRAYEQYF	TGTGCCAGCAGCCCTAGAGCCTACGAGCAGTACTTC
TRBV11-3	TRBJ2-2	once	.	CASSLGPANTGELFF	TGTGCCAGCAGCTTAGGACCCGCGAACACCGGGGAGCTGTTTTTT
TRBV6-1	TRBJ1-2	.	.	CASSEARHSIYGYTF	TGTGCCAGCAGTGAAGCCAGACACTCTATCTATGGCTACACCTTC
TRBV13	TRBJ1-4	few	.	CASTTTDEKLFF	TGTGCCAGTACTACCACGGATGAAAAACTGTTTTTT
TRBV6-6	TRBJ2-7	.	.	CASTRGPRESYEQYF	TGTGCCAGCACCCGGGGTCCGAGAGAATCCTACGAGCAGTACTTC
TRBV7-9	TRBJ1-2	few	.	CASSSLRGMRYGYTF	TGTGCCAGCAGCTCCCTCCGGGGGATGAGGTATGGCTACACCTTC
TRBV4-2	TRBJ2-5	once	TRBD2	CASSLGGKQETQYF	TGTGCCAGCAGCTTGGGGGGGAAGCAAGAGACCCAGTACTTC
TRBV5-4	TRBJ2-3	once	TRBD2	CASSLKRAGADTQYF	TGTGCCAGCAGCTTGAAAAGAGCGGGGGCGGATACGCAGTATTTT
TRBV7-2	TRBJ2-1	once	TRBD1	CASSSRQGVQFF	TGTGCCAGCAGCTCACGACAGGGGGTCCAGTTCTTC